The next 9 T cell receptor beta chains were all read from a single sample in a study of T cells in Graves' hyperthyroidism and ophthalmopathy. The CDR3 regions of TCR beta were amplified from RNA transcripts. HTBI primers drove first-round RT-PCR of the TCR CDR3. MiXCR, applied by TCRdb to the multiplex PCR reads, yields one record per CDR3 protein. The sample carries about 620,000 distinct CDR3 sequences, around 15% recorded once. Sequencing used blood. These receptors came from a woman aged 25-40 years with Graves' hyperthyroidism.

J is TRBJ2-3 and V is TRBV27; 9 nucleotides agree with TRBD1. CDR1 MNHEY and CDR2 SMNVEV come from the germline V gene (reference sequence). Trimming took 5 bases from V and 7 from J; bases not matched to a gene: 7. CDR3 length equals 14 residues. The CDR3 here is CASSPGTGRNTQYF. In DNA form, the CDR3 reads TGTGCCAGCAGTCCAGGGACAGGGAGGAATACGCAGTATTTT.

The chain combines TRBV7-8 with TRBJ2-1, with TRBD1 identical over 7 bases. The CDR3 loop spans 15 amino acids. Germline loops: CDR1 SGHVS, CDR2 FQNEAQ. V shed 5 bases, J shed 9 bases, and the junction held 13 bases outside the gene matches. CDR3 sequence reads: CASSTWTGWASEQFF. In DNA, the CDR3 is TGTGCCAGCAGCACCTGGACAGGATGGGCTAGTGAGCAGTTCTTC.

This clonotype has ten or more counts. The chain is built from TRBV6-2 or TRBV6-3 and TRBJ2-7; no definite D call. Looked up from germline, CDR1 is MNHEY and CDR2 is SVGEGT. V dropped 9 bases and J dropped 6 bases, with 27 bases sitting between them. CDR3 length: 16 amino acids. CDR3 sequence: CASTRTDGFESIEQYF. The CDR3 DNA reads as TGTGCCAGTACCAGGACGGACGGATTCGAATCTATCGAGCAGTACTTC.

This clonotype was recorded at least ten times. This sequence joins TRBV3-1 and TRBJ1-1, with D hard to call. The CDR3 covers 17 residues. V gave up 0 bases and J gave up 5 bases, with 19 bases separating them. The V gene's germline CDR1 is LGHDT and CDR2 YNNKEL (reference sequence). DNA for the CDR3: TGTGCCAGCAGCCAAGAGCCGTTAGGGCCTCGAAGTACTGAAGCTTTCTTT. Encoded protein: CASSQEPLGPRSTEAFF.

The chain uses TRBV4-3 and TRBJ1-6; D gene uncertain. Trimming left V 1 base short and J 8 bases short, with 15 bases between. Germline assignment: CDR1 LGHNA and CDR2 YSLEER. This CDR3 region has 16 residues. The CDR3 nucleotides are TGCGCCAGCAGCCAAGTTGCTACGGGGTTTGATTCACCCCTCCACTTT. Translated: CASSQVATGFDSPLHF.

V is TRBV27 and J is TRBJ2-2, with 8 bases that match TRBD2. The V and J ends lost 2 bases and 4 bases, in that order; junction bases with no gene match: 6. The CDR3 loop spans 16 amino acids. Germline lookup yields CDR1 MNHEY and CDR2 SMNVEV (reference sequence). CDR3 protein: CASSLRGLVVTGELFF. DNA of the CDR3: TGTGCCAGCAGTTTACGGGGACTAGTAGTCACCGGGGAGCTGTTTTTT.

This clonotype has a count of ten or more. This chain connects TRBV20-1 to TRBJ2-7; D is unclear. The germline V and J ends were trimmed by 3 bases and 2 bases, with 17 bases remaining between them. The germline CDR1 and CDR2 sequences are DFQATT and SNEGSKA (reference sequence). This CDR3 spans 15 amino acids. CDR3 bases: TGCAGTGCTAGGCGGTTCAGGCCCGCCGCCTACGAGCAGTACTTC. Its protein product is CSARRFRPAAYEQYF.

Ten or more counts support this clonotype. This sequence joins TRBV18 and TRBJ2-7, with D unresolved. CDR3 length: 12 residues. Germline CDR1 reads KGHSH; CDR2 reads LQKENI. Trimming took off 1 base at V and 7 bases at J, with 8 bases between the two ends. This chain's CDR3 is CASSPRAQEQYF. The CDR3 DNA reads TGTGCCAGCTCACCACGAGCCCAGGAGCAGTACTTC.

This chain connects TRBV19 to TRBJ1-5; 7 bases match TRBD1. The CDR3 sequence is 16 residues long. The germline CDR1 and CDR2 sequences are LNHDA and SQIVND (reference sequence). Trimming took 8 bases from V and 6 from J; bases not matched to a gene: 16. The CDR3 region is CASPPSETGRTQPQHF. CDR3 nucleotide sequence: TGTGCCAGTCCCCCATCGGAGACAGGGAGGACTCAGCCCCAGCATTTT.